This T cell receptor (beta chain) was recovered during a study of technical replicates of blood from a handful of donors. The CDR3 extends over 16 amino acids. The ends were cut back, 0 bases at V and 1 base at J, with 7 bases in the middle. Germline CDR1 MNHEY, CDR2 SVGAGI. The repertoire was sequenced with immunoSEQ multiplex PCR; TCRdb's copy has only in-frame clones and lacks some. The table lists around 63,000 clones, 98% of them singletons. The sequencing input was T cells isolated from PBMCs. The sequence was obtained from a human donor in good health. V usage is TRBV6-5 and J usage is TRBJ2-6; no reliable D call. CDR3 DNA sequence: TGTGCCAGCAGTTACTCAATTAATTCTGGGGCCAACGTCCTGACTTTC. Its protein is CASSYSINSGANVLTF.